A selection of T cell receptor beta chains follows, all from one sample in a study of cytomegalovirus exposure and HLA in healthy donors. TCRdb's copy holds only in-frame clones and misses some; the assay was immunoSEQ multiplex PCR. The table lists nearly 300,000 clones, around 86% of them singletons, with less than 4.5% in the top ten. What was sequenced was PBMCs. The source of these receptors is a man between 40 and 49 years old in good health and CMV-seropositive. Both conserved end residues are part of each CDR3. The D gene is left open where the match is weak. Not every row has a clone size; where given, it reads once, few, many or a size class.

TGTGCCAGCAGTCCCTCGGGTGGAGGTAACTACGAGCAGTACTTC	CASSPSGGGNYEQYF	-	-	TRBV28	TRBJ2-7
TGTGCCAGCAGTATGACTAGCGGCCAAGAGACCCAGTACTTC	CASSMTSGQETQYF	-	TRBD2	TRBV9	TRBJ2-5
TGTGCCAGTAGTCCCCCGGTCCAGGGTTTTCGCGAGCAGTACTTC	CASSPPVQGFREQYF	-	-	TRBV19	TRBJ2-7
TGTGCCAGCAGCTTAGGGGGACAGGGTAGCATTGAGACCCAGTACTTC	CASSLGGQGSIETQYF	-	TRBD1	TRBV7-8	TRBJ2-5
TGTGCCAGCAGTAGGACTGGAAGCTCCTACAATGAGCAGTTCTTC	CASSRTGSSYNEQFF	-	-	TRBV2	TRBJ2-1
TGCGCCAGCACCCAAGGGGAGGTGTCCTACGAGCAGTACTTC	CASTQGEVSYEQYF	-	-	TRBV5-1	TRBJ2-7
TGTGCCAGCAGCTCGCTAGCGGGAGCCTACGAGCAGTACTTC	CASSSLAGAYEQYF	few	TRBD2	TRBV7-2	TRBJ2-7
TGTGCCAGCAGCTTAGAGGCTAGCGGGAGGGCCGAAGAGACCCAGTACTTC	CASSLEASGRAEETQYF	-	TRBD2	TRBV7-9	TRBJ2-5
TGCAGCGTTGAAGGGACAGGTCACGGCTACACCTTC	CSVEGTGHGYTF	-	TRBD1	TRBV29-1	TRBJ1-2
TGTGCCAGCAGTAAACAGGGTCGGTCAGATACGCAGTATTTT	CASSKQGRSDTQYF	-	-	TRBV6-5	TRBJ2-3
TGTGCCAGCAGTTTGACAGTAGCAACTAATGAAAAACTGTTTTTT	CASSLTVATNEKLFF	-	-	TRBV28	TRBJ1-4
TGTGCCAGCAGCCTAAATAAGGCACAGGGTTCGTACGAGCAGTACTTC	CASSLNKAQGSYEQYF	once	-	TRBV7-9	TRBJ2-7
TGCGCCAGCAGCTTCTCAGGGGATGATACGCAGTATTTT	CASSFSGDDTQYF	-	-	TRBV5-1	TRBJ2-3
TGTGCCAGCAGCCCTGGACAGGGACGCTACACCTTC	CASSPGQGRYTF	few	TRBD1	TRBV6-6	TRBJ1-2
TGTGCCAGCAGCTCCCAGGGGACGGCCATGAACACTGAAGCTTTCTTT	CASSSQGTAMNTEAFF	-	-	TRBV7-9	TRBJ1-1
TGTGCCATCAGCGCCTCAGGTGAGCAGTTCTTC	CAISASGEQFF	-	-	TRBV10-3	TRBJ2-1
TGTGCCAGCAGCGGAGGAGCGGGATACAATGAGCAGTTCTTC	CASSGGAGYNEQFF	-	TRBD2	TRBV9	TRBJ2-1
TGTGCCTGGAGTGTACAGGGTGGAGAGACCCAGTACTTC	CAWSVQGGETQYF	-	-	TRBV30	TRBJ2-5
TGTGCCAGCAGTGTGGCCCCTAGCGGGGGCACAGATACGCAGTATTTT	CASSVAPSGGTDTQYF	-	TRBD2	TRBV2	TRBJ2-3
TGTGCCAGCAGCCCAAAGGGGATACTGGTGGACTATGGCTACACCTTC	CASSPKGILVDYGYTF	-	-	TRBV5-6	TRBJ1-2
TGCGCCAGCAGTCAACCGGGACAGGGGGCGAGTGGAGATGGCTACACCTTC	CASSQPGQGASGDGYTF	-	TRBD1	TRBV23-1	TRBJ1-2
TGTGCCAGCAGCTTAGCGGGGTGGGAGGAGCAGTACTTC	CASSLAGWEEQYF	-	-	TRBV7-8	TRBJ2-7
TGTGCCAGCAGTTTATCGGGGACTGGGGCCAACGTCCTGACTTTC	CASSLSGTGANVLTF	-	-	TRBV28	TRBJ2-6
TGTGCCATCAGTGAGTCGAACGGGATGAGCTCCTACGAGCAGTACTTC	CAISESNGMSSYEQYF	-	-	TRBV10-3	TRBJ2-7
TGTGCCAGCAGAGCTTGGCAGGACAGGGGCGAGACCCAGTACTTC	CASRAWQDRGETQYF	-	TRBD1	TRBV5-8	TRBJ2-5
TGTGCCTGGGAGCGAGGCGGGTCCTATGGCTACACCTTC	CAWERGGSYGYTF	once	-	TRBV30	TRBJ1-2
TGTTCCAGCAGCCCCCCGACAGGGAAGGGACTAGCGGGAGAGCAGTACTTC	CSSSPPTGKGLAGEQYF	-	TRBD2	TRBV7-9	TRBJ2-7
TGTGCCAGCAGCTACCCGTCATCGGGGTTCGAGCAGTACTTC	CASSYPSSGFEQYF	-	-	TRBV11-2	TRBJ2-7
TGTGCCAGCAGCTTACGGTTACTAGCGGGATCTTCCTCCTACAATGAGCAGTTCTTC	CASSLRLLAGSSSYNEQFF	-	TRBD2	TRBV11-2	TRBJ2-1
TGTGCCAGCAGTCCAAGCCCCGGGACAGCCGGGGAGCTGTTTTTT	CASSPSPGTAGELFF	-	TRBD1	TRBV2	TRBJ2-2
TGTGCCAGCAAGGAGACAGGGTTTTCTGGAAACACCATATATTTT	CASKETGFSGNTIYF	-	TRBD1	TRBV2	TRBJ1-3
TGTGCCACCAGCAGATCTTGGACAGAAGACACAGATACGCAGTATTTT	CATSRSWTEDTDTQYF	-	-	TRBV15	TRBJ2-3
TGTGCCAGCAGGGCCGTCGAGCGGGGAACCTACGAGCAGTACTTC	CASRAVERGTYEQYF	-	TRBD2	TRBV5-6	TRBJ2-7
TGCGCCAGCAGCTCAGGGACAGGGGGCGCCGGCGGGGAGCTGTTTTTT	CASSSGTGGAGGELFF	-	TRBD1	TRBV5-1	TRBJ2-2
TGTGCCAGCAGGCTAAGCACAGATACGCAGTATTTT	CASRLSTDTQYF	once	-	TRBV28	TRBJ2-3
TGCGCCAGCAGCCAAGGGACAAGCTATGGCTACACCTTC	CASSQGTSYGYTF	-	-	TRBV4-1	TRBJ1-2
TGTGCCAGCAGTTTATCGAAGGCTAGGGGCTACGAGCAGTACTTC	CASSLSKARGYEQYF	-	-	TRBV27	TRBJ2-7
TGTGCCAGCAGTGGCCAGGGCCGTGGCTACACCTTC	CASSGQGRGYTF	-	-	TRBV25-1	TRBJ1-2
TGTGCCAGCAGCTTAGCGTACAGGGGCACTGGAAACACCATATATTTT	CASSLAYRGTGNTIYF	-	TRBD1	TRBV7-6	TRBJ1-3
TGCGCCAGCAGCCACCTGACAGGGGGGGAAAACACCATATATTTT	CASSHLTGGENTIYF	-	TRBD1	TRBV4-3	TRBJ1-3
TGTGCCAGCAGCCGAGGGACAGACTATGGCTACACCTTC	CASSRGTDYGYTF	-	TRBD1	TRBV7-9	TRBJ1-2
TGTGCCAGCAGGGCGGACAGGGGGATTAACGAGCAGTACTTC	CASRADRGINEQYF	-	TRBD1	TRBV28	TRBJ2-7
TGTGCCAGTAGTAGGGGGGGCACGAGCTCCTACGAGCAGTACTTC	CASSRGGTSSYEQYF	-	-	TRBV19	TRBJ2-7
TGTGCCAGCAGCGTAGATGGAGTCCGCTCCGAGCAGTACTTC	CASSVDGVRSEQYF	-	-	TRBV9	TRBJ2-7
TGTGCCAGCAGTTACTCTGGCGGGAGCACAGATACGCAGTATTTT	CASSYSGGSTDTQYF	-	-	TRBV6-5	TRBJ2-3
TGTGCCAGCAGCCGGACAGGTCTCAATGAGCAGTTCTTC	CASSRTGLNEQFF	-	TRBD1	TRBV6-1	TRBJ2-1
TGTGCCAGCAGCTTTGGGCCGAATAATTCACCCCTCCACTTT	CASSFGPNNSPLHF	-	-	TRBV5-4	TRBJ1-6
TGTGCCAGCAGTTACCGGGATTATAATGAAAAACTGTTTTTT	CASSYRDYNEKLFF	-	-	TRBV28	TRBJ1-4
TGTGCCAGCAGGACAGGGGAGACTTATGGCTACACCTTC	CASRTGETYGYTF	-	TRBD1	TRBV2	TRBJ1-2
TGTGCCAGCAGTGCCTCTAGCGGGAGGGGGACCCAGTACTTC	CASSASSGRGTQYF	-	TRBD2	TRBV27	TRBJ2-5
TGTGCCAGCAGTGAAGCGCTACAGGGGGCGCGGGAGACCCAGTACTTC	CASSEALQGARETQYF	-	TRBD1	TRBV2	TRBJ2-5
TGTGCCAGCAGCCCGGGAAGCGTCTATGGCTACACCTTC	CASSPGSVYGYTF	-	-	TRBV7-9	TRBJ1-2
TGTGCTAGTGGTCCGCAGGGTTTTCCATATACGCAGTATTTT	CASGPQGFPYTQYF	once	-	TRBV12-5	TRBJ2-3
TGTGCCAGCACTGGGCAGGGATATCGCGAGCAGTACTTC	CASTGQGYREQYF	-	-	TRBV27	TRBJ2-7